Shown below are 21 T cell receptor beta chains from a single sample sequenced in a study of T cell repertoires in cytomegalovirus infection (dated by TCRdb to between 2019 and 2020). TCRdb lists the instrument as Illumina HiSeq 1500. TCRdb ran its own pipeline on the public reads, namely fastp trimming at Q25 and MiXCR clone calling, and kept in-frame beta chains. Entries that share a CDR3 protein sequence are merged under the most common genes and DNA. This sample holds 200,000 or so distinct CDR3 sequences; under 30% were observed only once. The ten largest clones add up to around 29% of the sample. Material: PBMCs. These TCRs come from a human donor in good health (CMV status not recorded). Some clones in this sample may be carry-over from other donors' samples.

This chain joins TRBV20-1 and TRBJ1-2; TRBD1 aligns across 12 bases. J gave up 5 bases and V 5 bases, and 9 bases lay outside the gene matches. Germline V lookup: CDR1 DFQATT, CDR2 SNEGSKA (reference sequence). The CDR3 has 15 residues. As DNA, the CDR3 is TGCAGTGCTTCATCAGGGACAGGGGGCGCGTATGGCTACACCTTC. As protein: CSASSGTGGAYGYTF.

V and J are TRBV27 and TRBJ2-2; 8 bases match TRBD2. The V and J ends lost 8 bases and 2 bases, in that order; junction bases with no gene match: 7. CDR1 is MNHEY, CDR2 SMNVEV, per germline (reference sequence). The CDR3 is 15 residues long. CDR3 in amino acids: CASCLVAGNTGELFF. CDR3 bases: TGTGCCAGCTGTCTCGTAGCGGGAAACACCGGGGAGCTGTTTTTT.

This clonotype was seen a few times. DNA of the CDR3: TGTGCCAGCAGCGCTGACGGTCACAACTATGGCTACACCTTC. Translating it yields CASSADGHNYGYTF. The genes are TRBV7-2 and TRBJ1-2; D call uncertain. Trimming removed 5 bases from V and 2 bases from J, with 12 bases in between. This CDR3 has 14 amino acids. The V gene's germline CDR1 is SGHTA and CDR2 FQGNSA.

The J gene is TRBJ1-1, the V gene TRBV7-2; no firm D call. V gave up 5 bases and J gave up 6 bases, with 13 bases separating them. CDR3 length: 13 amino acids. Germline V gene data show CDR1 as SGHTA and CDR2 as FQGNSA. This CDR3 reads CASSRGRAAEAFF. For the CDR3, the DNA is TGTGCCAGCAGCCGCGGGAGGGCAGCTGAAGCTTTCTTT.

On this clonotype itself: Mismatch with germline at one junction end may stem from a read error. The chain is built from TRBV7-6 and TRBJ2-3; 7 bases map to TRBD2. This CDR3 contains 14 residues. Germline CDR1 and CDR2: SGHVS and FNYEAQ. In nucleotides, the CDR3 is TGTGCTAGCAGCTTAGGGAGGGGTCCAGATACGCAGTATTTT. It is translated as CASSLGRGPDTQYF.

V is TRBV6-2 or TRBV6-3 and J is TRBJ1-5; D is possibly TRBD1 (5 bases). CDR1 MNHEY and CDR2 SVGEGT come from the germline V gene. V was clipped by 0 bases and J by 2 bases, with 11 bases between them. The CDR3 length is 16 residues. CDR3 bases: TGTGCCAGCAGTTACTCGAACAGGTTACGCAATCAGCCCCAGCATTTT. Encoded protein: CASSYSNRLRNQPQHF.

This clonotype has just a few counts. The chain combines TRBV10-3 with TRBJ1-2; 7 bases are shared with TRBD1. Looked up from germline, CDR1 is ENHRY and CDR2 is SYGVKD. The CDR3 covers 13 residues. Losses at the gene ends were 4 bases for V and 6 bases for J; bases not matched to a gene: 5. CDR3 bases: TGTGCCATCAGTGGGCAGGGGGAGCATGGCTACACCTTC. Protein sequence: CAISGQGEHGYTF.

This clonotype was counted a few times. The chain recombines TRBV19 with TRBJ2-6, with D perhaps matching TRBD2 (5 bases). Germline V lookup: CDR1 LNHDA, CDR2 SQIVND (reference sequence). This CDR3 is 19 amino acids long. V was pared by 3 bases and J by 0 bases, with 18 bases between. The CDR3 DNA sequence: TGTGCCAGTAGTATTTGGGCGGACTTCTCTCTCTCTGGGGCCAACGTCCTGACTTTC. It specifies CASSIWADFSLSGANVLTF.

This sequence joins TRBV7-3 and TRBJ2-3; 10 nucleotides match TRBD2. This CDR3 is built from 15 residues. V gave up 4 bases and J gave up 2 bases; unmatched junction bases: 3. The germline V gene has CDR1 SGHTA and CDR2 FQGTGA. The CDR3 sequence: CASSSTSGATDTQYF. Written as DNA, the CDR3 is TGTGCCAGCAGCTCCACTAGCGGGGCCACAGATACGCAGTATTTT.

This clonotype was seen a few times. The chain carries TRBV19 and TRBJ2-7; 9 bases match TRBD1. V trimming: 8 bases; J trimming: 5 bases; junction bases outside the gene matches: 7. The germline V gene encodes CDR1 LNHDA and CDR2 SQIVND (reference sequence). This CDR3 comprises 13 residues. DNA for the CDR3: TGTGCCAGTGGGACAGGGATAGTCAACGAGCAGTACTTC. This gives the protein CASGTGIVNEQYF.

This clonotype was seen at least ten times. V gene TRBV7-2 combines with J gene TRBJ1-2; D call uncertain. The CDR3 has 14 amino acids. Between the trimmed V and J ends, which lost 2 bases and 3 bases, there was a span of 10 bases. The V gene's germline CDR1 is SGHTA and CDR2 FQGNSA. CDR3 region: CASSLNPGDYGYTF. The DNA for the CDR3 is TGTGCCAGCAGCTTAAATCCGGGTGACTATGGCTACACCTTC.

The chain combines TRBV12-3 or TRBV12-4 with TRBJ2-7; a possible D gene is TRBD2 (6 bases). V was pared by 3 bases and J by 3 bases, with 12 bases between. This CDR3 contains 14 residues. The CDR3 region has the DNA TGTGCCAGCAGTTTGAGGCGGGGCAGCTACGAGCAGTACTTC. It is translated as CASSLRRGSYEQYF.

Comment on this clonotype: One end of the junction does not line up with germline, which may come from a read error. J is TRBJ2-5 and V is TRBV5-6; D assignment may be TRBD1 or TRBD2 (6 bases each). The germline gives CDR1 SGHDT, CDR2 YYEEEE. CDR3 length equals 13 residues. CDR3 in amino acids: CATRLGGAETQYF. For the CDR3, the DNA is TGTGCCACCAGATTGGGGGGCGCCGAGACGCAGTACTTC.

Only a few counts were recorded for this clonotype. This chain joins TRBV7-2 and TRBJ2-3, with D hard to call. Trimming shortened V by 1 base and J by 1 base, and 6 bases separated the two germline ends. The CDR3 has 14 amino acids. CDR1 is SGHTA, CDR2 FQGNSA, per germline. The CDR3 nucleotides are TGTGCCAGCAGCTTAGGGGCGCGCACAGATACGCAGTATTTT. It yields the protein CASSLGARTDTQYF.

This chain joins TRBV7-2 and TRBJ2-7; D might be TRBD1 (5 bases). The V end was cut by 5 bases, the J end by 0 bases, with 14 bases between. The CDR3 contains 15 residues. Germline-derived CDR1 and CDR2 are SGHTA and FQGNSA. CDR3 region: CASSPVDKHSYEQYF. The CDR3 region has the DNA TGTGCCAGCAGCCCGGTGGACAAGCACTCCTACGAGCAGTACTTC.

This clonotype was observed a handful of times. Here the CDR3 reads CASSQKRNTGELFF. DNA of the CDR3: TGTGCCAGCAGCCAAAAGCGGAACACCGGGGAGCTGTTTTTT. The V gene is TRBV3-1, the J gene TRBJ2-2; D remains unclear. V gave up 2 bases and J gave up 1 base, with 5 bases separating them. Looked up from germline, CDR1 is LGHDT and CDR2 is YNNKEL (reference sequence). The CDR3 contains 14 residues. Based on the CDR3 plus reference TRBV3-1 and TRBJ2-2, the full variable domain is DTAVSQTPKYLVTQMGNDKSIKCEQNLGHDTMYWYKQDSKKFLKIMFSYNNKELIINETVPNRFSPKSPDKAHLNLHINSLELGDSAVYFCASSQKRNTGELFFGEGSRLTVL.

The chain is built from TRBV12-3 or TRBV12-4 and TRBJ1-1; D call uncertain. V was shortened by 3 bases and J by 3 bases, with 8 bases between the two germline ends. This CDR3 comprises 13 residues. In nucleotides, the CDR3 is TGTGCCAGCAGTTTGGGTTCTGACACTGAAGCTTTCTTT. It yields the protein CASSLGSDTEAFF.

As to this clonotype: Given a much more abundant clone one base away, this may be a read error. This sequence joins TRBV7-2 and TRBJ1-2; possibly TRBD1 for D (5 bases). CDR1 SGHTA and CDR2 FQGNSA come from the germline V gene. V was trimmed by 5 bases and J by 7 bases, leaving 14 bases between them. This CDR3 comprises 13 residues. This CDR3 reads CASSPTRGGGYTF. In DNA, the CDR3 is TGTGCCAGCAGCCCTACAAGGGGCGGTGGCTACACCTTC.

This sequence joins TRBV5-1 and TRBJ1-1; weak D call: TRBD1 (5 bases). CDR3 length: 16 residues. Germline V gives CDR1 SGHRS, CDR2 YFSETQ. V lost 0 bases, J lost 3 bases, and 15 bases lay in between. CDR3 DNA sequence: TGCGCCAGCAGCTTGGTATTACGCGGGGGGGACACTGAAGCTTTCTTT. It codes for CASSLVLRGGDTEAFF.

This clonotype turned up a few times. The chain is built from TRBV14 and TRBJ1-4; D remains unclear. Germline loops: CDR1 SGHDN, CDR2 FVKESK. This CDR3 contains 15 residues. Trimming removed 4 bases from V and 4 bases from J, with 13 bases in between. CDR3: CASSRYSPNNEKLFF. In nucleotides, the CDR3 is TGTGCCAGCAGCCGTTACAGCCCCAATAATGAAAAACTGTTTTTT.

This clonotype was seen only a few times. The chain recombines TRBV7-2 with TRBJ1-4, with TRBD1 as a possible D gene (5 bases). Trimming removed 6 bases from V and 8 bases from J, with 19 bases in between. The CDR3 covers 15 residues. Germline CDR1 is SGHTA and CDR2 is FQGNSA. In nucleotides, the CDR3 is TGTGCCAGCAGTCCTGGACTCAGGGAGGGAGAAAAACTGTTTTTT. Residues: CASSPGLREGEKLFF.